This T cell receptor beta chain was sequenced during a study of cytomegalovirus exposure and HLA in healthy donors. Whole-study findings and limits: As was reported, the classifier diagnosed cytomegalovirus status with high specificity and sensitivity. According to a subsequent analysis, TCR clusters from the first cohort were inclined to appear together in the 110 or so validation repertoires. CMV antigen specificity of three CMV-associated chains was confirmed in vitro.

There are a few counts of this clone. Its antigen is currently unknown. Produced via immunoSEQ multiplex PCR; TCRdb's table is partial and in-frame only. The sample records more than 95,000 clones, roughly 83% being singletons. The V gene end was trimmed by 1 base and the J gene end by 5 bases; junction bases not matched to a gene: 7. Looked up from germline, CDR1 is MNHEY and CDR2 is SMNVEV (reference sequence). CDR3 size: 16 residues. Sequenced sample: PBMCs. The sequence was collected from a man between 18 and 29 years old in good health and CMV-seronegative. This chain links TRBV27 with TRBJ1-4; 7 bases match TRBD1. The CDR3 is CASSLYSRGLNEKLFF. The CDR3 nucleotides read TGTGCCAGCAGTTTATACTCGAGGGGGCTCAATGAAAAACTGTTTTTT.